These 15 T cell receptor beta chains originate from one sample sequenced in a study of T cell repertoires in cytomegalovirus infection. TCRdb re-analysed the reads in MiXCR, keeping a single row per CDR3 protein. The data contain under 850,000 distinct CDR3 sequences, about 40% of them singletons. The specimen was PBMCs. These receptors were obtained from a human donor in good health (CMV status not recorded). Some clones in this sample may be carry-over from other donors' samples.

The J gene is TRBJ2-7, the V gene TRBV27; 8 bases are a match to TRBD2. J was trimmed by 3 bases and V by 6 bases; bases with no gene match: 7. Germline assignment: CDR1 MNHEY and CDR2 SMNVEV (reference sequence). The CDR3 is 14 residues long. The CDR3: CASSSTSVLYEQYF. The CDR3 nucleotides read TGTGCCAGCAGCTCGACTAGCGTCCTCTACGAGCAGTACTTC.

The sample holds many counts of this clonotype. This chain uses TRBV28 with TRBJ2-7; D might be TRBD1 (6 bases). The germline gives CDR1 MDHEN, CDR2 SYDVKM. V dropped 3 bases and J dropped 3 bases, with 21 bases sitting between them. CDR3 size: 17 residues. The CDR3 bases are TGTGCCAGCAGTTTCCCCACCTACAGGGTGAGGGGCTACGAGCAGTACTTC. The encoded protein is CASSFPTYRVRGYEQYF.

CDR3 loop: CASSPLGGRMNTEAFF. In nucleotides, the CDR3 is TGCGCCAGCAGCCCCCTGGGAGGTCGCATGAACACTGAAGCTTTCTTT. V and J are TRBV5-1 and TRBJ1-1; D remains unclear. CDR3 length equals 16 residues. Germline CDR1 is SGHRS and CDR2 is YFSETQ. Trimming cost V 4 bases and J 0 bases, with 16 bases left between them.

In this sample, this clonotype turned up a few times. The J gene is TRBJ2-3, the V gene TRBV6-6, with 12 bases fitting TRBD2. Germline-derived CDR1 and CDR2 are MNHNY and SVGAGI (reference sequence). The CDR3 length is 18 residues. With 5 bases clipped from V and 3 bases from J, the junction kept 12 bases outside the gene matches. CDR3 in DNA: TGTGCCAGCAGTCTCCGGCCTAGCGGGGGGGCCGCAACAGATACGCAGTATTTT. Residues: CASSLRPSGGAATDTQYF.

This clonotype was observed a handful of times. CDR3 coding DNA: TGTGCCAGCAGCTTACAGACTAGGGGACGCTTAAGCACAGATACGCAGTATTTT. Its protein product is CASSLQTRGRLSTDTQYF. This chain links TRBV7-6 with TRBJ2-3; tentatively, D is TRBD2 (6 bases). V was trimmed by 2 bases and J by 0 bases, leaving 18 bases between them. Germline V CDR1 and CDR2: SGHVS, FNYEAQ. The CDR3 runs to 18 residues. Filled out from reference TRBV7-6 and TRBJ2-3, the complete variable domain reads GAGVSQSPRYKVTKRGQDVALRCDPISGHVSLYWYRQALGQGPEFLTYFNYEAQQDKSGLPNDRFSAERPEGSISTLTIQRTEQRDSAMYRCASSLQTRGRLSTDTQYFGPGTRLTVL.

This clonotype was observed a few times. The rearrangement uses TRBV15 and TRBJ1-2; D gene uncertain. V lost 0 bases to trimming and J lost 4 bases, with 12 bases between them. There are 15 residues in the CDR3. Germline assignment: CDR1 LNHNV and CDR2 YYDKDF (reference sequence). Here the CDR3 reads CATSRDRQGFYGYTF. The CDR3 nucleotides read TGTGCCACCAGCAGAGATCGCCAAGGTTTCTATGGCTACACCTTC.

V and J are TRBV28 and TRBJ2-4; D may be TRBD1 or TRBD2 (5 bases each). Germline values: CDR1 MDHEN, CDR2 SYDVKM. Trimming pared 10 bases from V and 1 base from J, leaving 23 bases between. The CDR3 is 17 amino acids. CDR3 sequence reads: CATFTPRDHYAKNIQYF. The DNA for the CDR3 is TGTGCCACCTTTACCCCCAGGGACCACTATGCCAAAAACATTCAGTACTTC.

The chain is built from TRBV5-6 and TRBJ2-4; no firm D call. Germline V gene sequence: CDR1 SGHDT, CDR2 YYEEEE. V gave up 8 bases and J gave up 8 bases, with 17 bases separating them. CDR3 size: 13 residues. The CDR3 sequence: CASLRHGGDIQYF. The CDR3 DNA reads as TGTGCCAGTTTAAGACATGGCGGTGACATTCAGTACTTC.

The chain employs TRBV12-3 or TRBV12-4 and TRBJ2-5; 8 bases match TRBD2. The CDR3 consists of 13 residues. Unmatched junction bases numbered 12, after V lost 6 bases and J lost 12 bases. The CDR3 DNA reads TGTGCCAGCAGCAAAATTTTCGAAGCGGGGGAGTACTTC. This translates into CASSKIFEAGEYF.

Details on this clonotype: The junction and the germline gene differ at one end; a read error may be behind it. This rearrangement joins TRBV7-2 to TRBJ2-5, with TRBD2 matching over 8 bases. The CDR3 is 14 residues long. The germline V gene encodes CDR1 SGHTA and CDR2 FQGNSA. CDR3 in amino acids: CASLPGGAQETHYF. The CDR3 DNA sequence: TGTGCCAGCCTCCCCGGGGGGGCCCAAGAGACCCACTACTTC.

V is TRBV7-9 and J is TRBJ1-1; D might be TRBD1 (6 bases). Trimming shortened V by 3 bases and J by 6 bases, and 11 bases separated the two germline ends. Germline V gene sequence: CDR1 SEHNR, CDR2 FQNEAQ (reference sequence). CDR3 length: 13 residues. The CDR3 DNA follows: TGTGCCAGCAGCTTGGGGGGGCGGTCTGAAGCTTTCTTT. Protein: CASSLGGRSEAFF.

J is TRBJ2-7 and V is TRBV29-1; 7 bases map to TRBD1. Germline CDR1 reads SQVTM; CDR2 reads ANQGSEA. CDR3 size: 18 residues. Losses at the gene ends were 0 bases for V and 2 bases for J; bases not matched to a gene: 16. CDR3 sequence reads: CSVEDVLGQISQAYEQYF. Written as DNA, the CDR3 is TGCAGCGTTGAAGATGTATTGGGACAGATTAGTCAAGCCTACGAGCAGTACTTC.

This clonotype showed up just a few times. This chain joins TRBV7-2 and TRBJ2-6, with 12 bases fitting TRBD2. The CDR3 is 18 amino acids. With 2 bases clipped from V and 0 bases from J, the junction kept 2 bases outside the gene matches. Germline CDR1 and CDR2: SGHTA and FQGNSA. CDR3 nucleotides: TGTGCCAGCAGCTTACAACTAGCGGGGGGCTCTGGGGCCAACGTCCTGACTTTC. Translation gives CASSLQLAGGSGANVLTF.

This clonotype was seen ten or more times. The rearrangement uses TRBV7-2 and TRBJ2-4; no firm D call. The CDR3 totals 15 residues. Germline values: CDR1 SGHTA, CDR2 FQGNSA. Trimming took 5 bases from V and 0 from J, leaving 11 bases between them. The CDR3 DNA reads as TGTGCCAGCAGCCTAGAGGCATTAGCCAAAAACATTCAGTACTTC. It codes for CASSLEALAKNIQYF.

The rearrangement links TRBV6-2 or TRBV6-3 to TRBJ2-7; the D is unclear. The germline CDR1 and CDR2 sequences are MNHEY and SVGEGT. Trimming shortened V by 2 bases and J by 1 base, and 9 bases separated the two germline ends. The CDR3 sequence is 14 residues long. CDR3 DNA sequence: TGTGCCAGCAGTTACCCAACCAGGTCCTACGAGCAGTACTTC. Translation gives CASSYPTRSYEQYF.